The 10 T cell receptor beta chains below all came from one sample that was sequenced in a study of shared clonotypes between healthy human individuals. Sequenced by immunoSEQ multiplex PCR; TCRdb stores in-frame clones only, minus some. The top ten clones hold 0.39% of a sample with about 2.3 million clones, approximately 93% of them seen once. Sequences were obtained from naive CD4+ T cells from PBMCs. Sample subset: CD45RA+ positively selected. Source of these receptors: a young man in good health. Some clones in this sample may be carry-over from other donors' samples.

The chain employs TRBV5-1 and TRBJ2-1, with 14 bases fitting TRBD2. The ends lost 3 bases at V and 1 base at J; junction bases unmatched: 6. This CDR3 has 18 residues. Germline CDR1 SGHRS, CDR2 YFSETQ. For the CDR3, the DNA is TGCGCCAGCAGCTATGGACTAGCGGGAGGCCCGTCCTACAATGAGCAGTTCTTC. Translation gives CASSYGLAGGPSYNEQFF.

The genes are TRBV6-5 and TRBJ1-5; the D gene is possibly TRBD1 (5 bases). Germline CDR1 and CDR2: MNHEY and SVGAGI. Trimming removed 6 bases at V and 3 bases at J, with 12 bases between. The CDR3 is 14 amino acids. CDR3 nucleotide sequence: TGTGCCAGCAGCGTCTCAGGGCCCAATCAGCCCCAGCATTTT. This translates into CASSVSGPNQPQHF.

The chain uses TRBV7-2 and TRBJ2-1; D is ambiguous. Germline-derived CDR1 and CDR2 are SGHTA and FQGNSA. The length of the CDR3 is 16 residues. V gave up 1 base and J gave up 0 bases, with 10 bases separating them. Here the CDR3 DNA reads TGTGCCAGCAGCTTAGTAGGGCTGAGCTCCTACAATGAGCAGTTCTTC. Translation gives CASSLVGLSSYNEQFF.

This chain joins TRBV7-2 and TRBJ2-2; maybe TRBD2 (5 bases). The CDR3 is made up of 14 amino acids. CDR1 and CDR2 (germline): SGHTA, FQGNSA. The V gene lost 5 bases and the J gene lost 2 bases, with 9 bases spanning the gap. CDR3 sequence: CASSPGLNTGELFF. CDR3 DNA sequence: TGTGCCAGCAGCCCAGGACTCAACACCGGGGAGCTGTTTTTT.

Regarding this clone: The same CDR3 also results from other DNA sequences found in this sample. The gene calls are TRBV7-9 and TRBJ2-7; D remains unclear. Germline V gene sequence: CDR1 SEHNR, CDR2 FQNEAQ (reference sequence). The length of the CDR3 is 12 residues. The ends were cut back, 5 bases at V and 3 bases at J, with 8 bases in the middle. CDR3 nucleotides: TGTGCCAGCAGCCCGACCGGCTACGAGCAGTACTTC. Translated, it gives CASSPTGYEQYF.

J is TRBJ2-5 and V is TRBV5-6, with 13 bases lining up with TRBD2. Trimming cost V 1 base and J 4 bases; bases outside gene matches: 4. The CDR3 has 16 amino acids. The germline CDR1 and CDR2 sequences are SGHDT and YYEEEE. CDR3 DNA sequence: TGTGCCAGCAGCTTGCGACTAGCGGGAGGAAGAGAGACCCAGTACTTC. Amino acids: CASSLRLAGGRETQYF.

The rearrangement joins TRBV10-3 to TRBJ2-1; D uncertain. Germline assignment: CDR1 ENHRY and CDR2 SYGVKD. The CDR3 covers 13 residues. V shed 3 bases and J shed 3 bases, with 6 bases lying between them. As DNA, the CDR3 is TGTGCCATCAGTGAAGGGATCTACAATGAGCAGTTCTTC. Amino acids: CAISEGIYNEQFF.

This clone has just one count. J is TRBJ2-5 and V is TRBV28; 8 positions agree with TRBD2. The CDR3 sequence is 15 residues long. CDR1 and CDR2 (germline): MDHEN, SYDVKM. Germline trimming cut 2 bases from V and 5 bases from J; bases unmatched to any gene: 7. The CDR3 coding sequence is TGTGCCAGCAGTTTAACCGGGAGGGCCTACGAGACCCAGTACTTC. Encoded protein: CASSLTGRAYETQYF.

This clone was seen only once. The gene calls are TRBV28 and TRBJ1-2; D possibly corresponds to TRBD1 (6 bases). This CDR3 is built from 13 residues. Germline-derived CDR1 and CDR2 are MDHEN and SYDVKM. V was pared by 6 bases and J by 5 bases, with 13 bases between. DNA for the CDR3: TGTGCCAGCAGCCAAGGGGGGTTATATGGCTACACCTTC. This encodes CASSQGGLYGYTF.

This clone was observed once. The gene calls are TRBV7-2 and TRBJ2-1, with D perhaps matching TRBD1 or TRBD2 (5 bases each). The length of the CDR3 is 15 residues. Looked up from germline, CDR1 is SGHTA and CDR2 is FQGNSA. The V and J ends lost 5 bases and 1 base respectively, with 12 bases between them. Here the CDR3 reads CASSDGARSYNEQFF. CDR3 DNA sequence: TGTGCCAGCAGCGACGGGGCGCGTTCCTACAATGAGCAGTTCTTC.